Shown below are 8 T cell receptor beta chains from a single sample sequenced in a study of cytomegalovirus exposure and HLA in healthy donors. Amplification used 60 Vbeta primers and 13 Jbeta primers. TCRdb's copy holds only in-frame clones and misses some; the assay was immunoSEQ multiplex PCR. The sample holds fewer than 200,000 clones, approximately 81% seen once. Input material: PBMCs. These TCRs come from a man between 18 and 29 years old in good health and CMV-seronegative.

This chain connects TRBV6-5 to TRBJ1-5; the D gene is possibly TRBD1 (5 bases). The germline V gene encodes CDR1 MNHEY and CDR2 SVGAGI. The CDR3 contains 14 residues. V lost 2 bases to trimming and J lost 2 bases, with 7 bases between them. The CDR3 sequence: CASSYAGGNQPQHF. The DNA of the CDR3 is TGTGCCAGCAGTTACGCGGGGGGCAATCAGCCCCAGCATTTT.

V usage is TRBV29-1 and J usage is TRBJ1-1; D remains unclear. The CDR3 sequence is 15 residues long. Deletions cut 4 bases from V and 1 base from J, with 16 bases between. Germline CDR1 is SQVTM and CDR2 is ANQGSEA. The CDR3, as DNA: TGCAGCGTTGTGGGTCGAGGGCGGCGGAACACTGAAGCTTTCTTT. It encodes CSVVGRGRRNTEAFF.

This sequence joins TRBV28 and TRBJ1-3, with no clear D. Germline CDR1 reads MDHEN; CDR2 reads SYDVKM. The CDR3 contains 16 residues. Trimming removed 2 bases at V and 6 bases at J, with 17 bases between. For the CDR3, the DNA is TGTGCCAGCAGTTTACAGATGTCCTCGGGGAAAAACACCATATATTTT. Translated: CASSLQMSSGKNTIYF.

The J gene is TRBJ2-5, the V gene TRBV18, with TRBD1 as a possible D gene (6 bases). Germline V gene lookup returns CDR1 KGHSH and CDR2 LQKENI. Between the trimmed V and J ends, which lost 0 bases and 2 bases, there was a span of 10 bases. The CDR3 has 15 amino acids. For the CDR3, the DNA is TGTGCCAGCTCACCACCCGACAGGTCTCAAGAGACCCAGTACTTC. It yields the protein CASSPPDRSQETQYF. Combining the CDR3 with reference TRBV18 and TRBJ2-5 gives the whole variable domain NAGVMQNPRHLVRRRGQEARLRCSPMKGHSHVYWYRQLPEEGLKFMVYLQKENIIDESGMPKERFSAEFPKEGPSILRIQQVVRGDSAAYFCASSPPDRSQETQYFGPGTRLLVL.

This chain uses TRBV25-1 with TRBJ2-7; D uncertain. V gave up 5 bases and J gave up 3 bases, with 5 bases separating them. Germline V gives CDR1 MGHDK, CDR2 SYGVNS. The CDR3 has 11 residues. The CDR3: CASSLYYEQYF. Here the CDR3 DNA reads TGTGCCAGCAGTCTTTACTACGAGCAGTACTTC.

The genes are TRBV5-1 and TRBJ2-1; 9 bases align to TRBD2. V dropped 3 bases and J dropped 6; count of bases not matched to a gene: 7. The CDR3 totals 15 residues. CDR1 and CDR2 (germline): SGHRS, YFSETQ. The CDR3 coding sequence is TGCGCCAGCAGCTCAAGCGGGAGGAATATCAATGAGCAGTTCTTC. Translation gives CASSSSGRNINEQFF. Supplemented by reference TRBV5-1 and TRBJ2-1, the full variable domain reads KAGVTQTPRYLIKTRGQQVTLSCSPISGHRSVSWYQQTPGQGLQFLFEYFSETQRNKGNFPGRFSGRQFSNSRSEMNVSTLELGDSALYLCASSSSGRNINEQFFGPGTRLTVL.

The CDR3: CASSQGSGYEQYF. CDR3 DNA sequence: TGCGCCAGCAGCCAAGGGAGTGGTTACGAGCAGTACTTC. The chain is built from TRBV4-1 and TRBJ2-5, with D hard to call. TRBJ2-7 explains the end of the DNA better; the J call may be wrong. CDR1 is MGHRA and CDR2 is YSYEKL in the germline V gene. This CDR3 is 13 amino acids long.

The chain carries TRBV10-3 and TRBJ2-7; 7 nucleotides agree with TRBD1. The CDR3 has 14 residues. Germline V gene data show CDR1 as ENHRY and CDR2 as SYGVKD. J lost 5 bases, V lost 4 bases, and 8 bases had no gene match. The CDR3 sequence is CAISGDSDFHEQYF. CDR3 DNA: TGTGCCATCAGTGGGGACAGTGATTTCCACGAGCAGTACTTC.